This TCR beta chain stems from a study of blood T cell repertoires in COVID-19. Looking at the study overall: Sites across the United States, Italy and Spain contributed samples from acute and convalescent COVID-19. T cells, B-cell-depleted T cells, or PBMCs provided the cDNA or gDNA that served as material.

As handled by the study authors: Nucleated cell counts were estimated from reference gene primer amplification. Generated by immunoSEQ multiplex PCR, the TCRdb table keeps only in-frame clones and is missing some. Clone size and the V and J calls come from that table; the DNA yielded D and trimming. Among about 43,000 clones listed, approximately 87% were seen once. While infection was still active, Seattle patients were enrolled and then followed longitudinally. V was clipped by 6 bases and J by 1 base, with 15 bases between them. Germline V gene data show CDR1 as PRHDT and CDR2 as FYEKMQ (reference sequence). This CDR3 comprises 15 residues.

The chain recombines TRBV13 with TRBJ2-5; possible D gene TRBD1, 6 bases. This TCR derives from a man between 40 and 49 years old with COVID-19, enrolled during active disease. The sequencing input was peripheral blood. The CDR3 coding sequence is TGTGCCAGCAGTCCACATCGGGACACCCAAGAGACCCAGTACTTC. It yields the protein CASSPHRDTQETQYF.